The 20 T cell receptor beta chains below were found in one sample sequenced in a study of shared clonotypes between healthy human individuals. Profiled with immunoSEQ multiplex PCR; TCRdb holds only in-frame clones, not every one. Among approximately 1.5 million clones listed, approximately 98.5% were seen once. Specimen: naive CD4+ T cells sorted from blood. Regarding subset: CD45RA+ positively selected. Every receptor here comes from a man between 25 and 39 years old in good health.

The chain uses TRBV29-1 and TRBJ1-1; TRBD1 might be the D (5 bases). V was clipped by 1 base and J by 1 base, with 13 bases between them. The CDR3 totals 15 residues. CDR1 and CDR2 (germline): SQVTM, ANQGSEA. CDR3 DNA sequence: TGCAGCGTTGAAGTGGGGGATTGGTGGAACACTGAAGCTTTCTTT. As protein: CSVEVGDWWNTEAFF. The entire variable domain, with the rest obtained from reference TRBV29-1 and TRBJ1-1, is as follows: SAVISQKPSRDICQRGTSLTIQCQVDSQVTMMFWYRQQPGQSLTLIATANQGSEATYESGFVIDKFPISRPNLTFSTLTVSNMSPEDSSIYLCSVEVGDWWNTEAFFGQGTRLTVV.

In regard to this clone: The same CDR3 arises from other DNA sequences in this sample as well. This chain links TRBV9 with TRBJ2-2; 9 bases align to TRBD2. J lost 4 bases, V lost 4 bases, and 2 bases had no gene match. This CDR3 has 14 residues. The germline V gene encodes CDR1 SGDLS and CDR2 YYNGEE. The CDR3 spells CASSYSGSTGELFF. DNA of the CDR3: TGTGCCAGCAGCTATAGCGGGAGCACCGGGGAGCTGTTTTTT.

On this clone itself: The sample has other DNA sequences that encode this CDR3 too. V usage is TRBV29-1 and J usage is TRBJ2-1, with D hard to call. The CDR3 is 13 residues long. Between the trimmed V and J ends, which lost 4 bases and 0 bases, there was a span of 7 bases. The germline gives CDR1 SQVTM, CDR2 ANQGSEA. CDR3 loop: CSVGLSSYNEQFF. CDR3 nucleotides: TGCAGCGTTGGACTCAGCTCCTACAATGAGCAGTTCTTC.

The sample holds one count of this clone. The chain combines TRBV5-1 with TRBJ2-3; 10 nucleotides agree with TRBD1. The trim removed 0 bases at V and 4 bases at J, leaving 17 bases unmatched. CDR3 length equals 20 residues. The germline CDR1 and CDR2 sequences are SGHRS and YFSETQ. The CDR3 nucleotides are TGCGCCAGCAGCTTGGCGGGGGACAGGGGCATCCAGTGGTCGGCAGATACGCAGTATTTT. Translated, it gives CASSLAGDRGIQWSADTQYF.

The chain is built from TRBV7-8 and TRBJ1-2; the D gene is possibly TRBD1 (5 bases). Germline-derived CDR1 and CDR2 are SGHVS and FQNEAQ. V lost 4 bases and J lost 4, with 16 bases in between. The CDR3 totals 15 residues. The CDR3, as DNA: TGTGCCAGCAGCTCGGGGCGGGGAATGGGCTATGGCTACACCTTC. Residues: CASSSGRGMGYGYTF.

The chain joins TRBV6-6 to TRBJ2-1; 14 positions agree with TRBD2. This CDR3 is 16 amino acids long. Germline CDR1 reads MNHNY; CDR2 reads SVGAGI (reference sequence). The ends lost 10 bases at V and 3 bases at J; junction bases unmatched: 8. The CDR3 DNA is TGTGCCACCAAGACTAGCGGGAGGGCCGGCTACAATGAGCAGTTCTTC. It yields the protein CATKTSGRAGYNEQFF.

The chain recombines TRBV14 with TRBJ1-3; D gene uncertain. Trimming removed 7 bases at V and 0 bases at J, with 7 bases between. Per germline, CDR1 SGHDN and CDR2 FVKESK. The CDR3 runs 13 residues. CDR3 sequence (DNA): TGTGCCAGCAAAAGGTACTCTGGAAACACCATATATTTT. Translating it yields CASKRYSGNTIYF. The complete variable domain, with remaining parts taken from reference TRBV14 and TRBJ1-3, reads EAGVTQFPSHSVIEKGQTVTLRCDPISGHDNLYWYRRVMGKEIKFLLHFVKESKQDESGMPNNRFLAERTGGTYSTLKVQPAELEDSGVYFCASKRYSGNTIYFGEGSWLTVV.

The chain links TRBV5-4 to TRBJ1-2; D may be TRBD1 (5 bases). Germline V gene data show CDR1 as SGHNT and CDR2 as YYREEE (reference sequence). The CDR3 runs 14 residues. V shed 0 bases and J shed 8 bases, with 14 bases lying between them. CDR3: CASSLGAREGGYTF. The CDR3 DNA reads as TGTGCCAGCAGCTTGGGGGCCAGGGAGGGCGGCTACACCTTC.

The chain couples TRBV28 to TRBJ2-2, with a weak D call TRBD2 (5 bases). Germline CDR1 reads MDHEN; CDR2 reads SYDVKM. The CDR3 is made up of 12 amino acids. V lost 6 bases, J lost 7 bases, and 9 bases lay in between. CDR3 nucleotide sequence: TGTGCCAGCAGACTAGAGATCGGGGAGCTGTTTTTT. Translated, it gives CASRLEIGELFF.

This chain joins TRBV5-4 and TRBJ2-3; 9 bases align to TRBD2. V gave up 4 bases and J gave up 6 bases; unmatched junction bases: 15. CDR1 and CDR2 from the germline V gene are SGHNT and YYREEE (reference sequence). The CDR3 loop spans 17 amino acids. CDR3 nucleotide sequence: TGTGCCAGCAGCCTTTCGCGGGGGGGAGTGGAGGTTGATACGCAGTATTTT. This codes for CASSLSRGGVEVDTQYF.

As DNA, the CDR3 is TGTGCCAGCTCACCCGTGGCCACCGGGGAGCTGTTTTTT. Protein: CASSPVATGELFF. This rearrangement joins TRBV18 to TRBJ2-2; D unclear. V was pared by 3 bases and J by 4 bases, with 6 bases between. In germline, CDR1 is KGHSH, CDR2 LQKENI. CDR3 length: 13 amino acids.

CDR3 coding DNA: TGTGCCACCAGCACTTCGGGACAGGGGGCGCGGGTGAACACTGAAGCTTTCTTT. This translates into CATSTSGQGARVNTEAFF. The chain employs TRBV15 and TRBJ1-1; 12 bases match TRBD1. With 4 bases clipped from V and 0 bases from J, the junction kept 9 bases outside the gene matches. The CDR3 has 18 residues. CDR1 is LNHNV and CDR2 is YYDKDF in the germline V gene (reference sequence).

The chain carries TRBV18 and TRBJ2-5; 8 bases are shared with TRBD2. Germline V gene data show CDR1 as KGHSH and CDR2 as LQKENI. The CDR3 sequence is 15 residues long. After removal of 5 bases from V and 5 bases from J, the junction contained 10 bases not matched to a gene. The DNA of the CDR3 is TGTGCCAGCTCAAGAACAGCGGGAGTAGTCGAGACCCAGTACTTC. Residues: CASSRTAGVVETQYF.

The DNA of the CDR3 is TGCGCCAGCAGCTTGGGTTTTAGGGGGGAGGAGAATGAGCAGTTCTTC. Translation gives CASSLGFRGEENEQFF. The chain links TRBV5-1 to TRBJ2-1, with D perhaps TRBD1 or TRBD2 (6 bases each). Trimming removed 0 bases from V and 7 bases from J, with 17 bases in between. Germline values: CDR1 SGHRS, CDR2 YFSETQ. The CDR3 contains 16 residues. Together with reference TRBV5-1 and TRBJ2-1, the CDR3 gives the full variable domain: KAGVTQTPRYLIKTRGQQVTLSCSPISGHRSVSWYQQTPGQGLQFLFEYFSETQRNKGNFPGRFSGRQFSNSRSEMNVSTLELGDSALYLCASSLGFRGEENEQFFGPGTRLTVL.

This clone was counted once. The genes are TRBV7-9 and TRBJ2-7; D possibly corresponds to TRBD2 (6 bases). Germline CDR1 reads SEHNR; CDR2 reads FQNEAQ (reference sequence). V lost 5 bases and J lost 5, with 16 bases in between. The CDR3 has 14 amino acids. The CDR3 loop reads CASSAPNRRDEQYF. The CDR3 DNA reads TGTGCCAGCAGCGCCCCCAACAGGAGGGACGAGCAGTACTTC.

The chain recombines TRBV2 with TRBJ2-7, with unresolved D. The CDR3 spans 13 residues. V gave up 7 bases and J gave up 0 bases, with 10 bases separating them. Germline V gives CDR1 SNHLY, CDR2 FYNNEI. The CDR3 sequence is CASKTESSYEQYF. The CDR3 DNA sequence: TGTGCCAGCAAAACCGAGAGCTCCTACGAGCAGTACTTC.

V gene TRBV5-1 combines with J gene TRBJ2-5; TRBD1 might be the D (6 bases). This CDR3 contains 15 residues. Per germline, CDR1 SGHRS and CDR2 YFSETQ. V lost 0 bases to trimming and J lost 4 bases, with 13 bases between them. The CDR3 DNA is TGCGCCAGCAGCTTGGATGGGACAAAGACAGAGACCCAGTACTTC. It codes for CASSLDGTKTETQYF.

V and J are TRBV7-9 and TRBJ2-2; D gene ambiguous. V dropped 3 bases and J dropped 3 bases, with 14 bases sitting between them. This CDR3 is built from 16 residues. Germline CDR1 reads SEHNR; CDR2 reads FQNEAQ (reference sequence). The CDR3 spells CASSFDPGVDTGELFF. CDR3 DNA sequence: TGTGCCAGCAGCTTCGACCCTGGGGTTGACACCGGGGAGCTGTTTTTT. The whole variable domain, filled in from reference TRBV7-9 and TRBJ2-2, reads DTGVSQNPRHKITKRGQNVTFRCDPISEHNRLYWYRQTLGQGPEFLTYFQNEAQLEKSRLLSDRFSAERPKGSFSTLEIQRTEQGDSAMYLCASSFDPGVDTGELFFGEGSRLTVL.

Here the CDR3 reads CASSITGSVDTQYF. The CDR3 region has the DNA TGTGCCAGTAGTATTACAGGGTCGGTGGATACGCAGTATTTT. The rearrangement uses TRBV19 and TRBJ2-3, with D maybe TRBD1 (6 bases). The CDR3 has 14 residues. V shed 3 bases and J shed 6 bases, with 13 bases lying between them. Germline V gene data show CDR1 as LNHDA and CDR2 as SQIVND (reference sequence).

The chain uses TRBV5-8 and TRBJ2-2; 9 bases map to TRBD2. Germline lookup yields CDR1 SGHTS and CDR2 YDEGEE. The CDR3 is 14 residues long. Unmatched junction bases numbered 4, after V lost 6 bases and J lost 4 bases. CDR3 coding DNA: TGTGCCAGCACCCTACTAGCGGGCACCGGGGAGCTGTTTTTT. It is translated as CASTLLAGTGELFF. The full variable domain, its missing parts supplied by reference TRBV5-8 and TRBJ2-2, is EAGVTQSPTHLIKTRGQQATLRCSPISGHTSVYWYQQALGLGLQFLLWYDEGEERNRGNFPPRFSGRQFPNYSSELNVNALELEDSALYLCASTLLAGTGELFFGEGSRLTVL.